This TCR beta chain is from a study of naive and memory T cell subsets. Whole-study findings and limits: Findings for naive and memory subsets could not be checked against ground truth.

Overnight CMV lysate stimulation of fresh PBMCs defined donor CMV status by CD4+ IFNgamma. Two oligonucleotides, mixed equimolar, formed the beta constant-region primer covering TRBC1 and TRBC2. TCRdb itself ran the UMI-ligation and nested PCR reads through MiXCR, one entry per CDR3 protein. The sample contains roughly 140,000 distinct CDR3 sequences, around 15% of which appear only once. Regarding this clonotype: Its matching antigen is unknown. Germline and junction disagree at one end, which may indicate a read error.

This CDR3 is 13 amino acids long. Per germline, CDR1 WSHSY and CDR2 SAAADI. The sequenced sample was naive CD4+ T cells from blood. The TCR comes from a human donor in good health. The rearrangement links TRBV10-2 to TRBJ1-5; 9 positions agree with TRBD1. The chain's CDR3 is CASRAEEGTGMGF. The CDR3 DNA is TGCGCCAGCAGGGCAGAGGAAGGGACAGGGATGGGTTTT.